The rows below give T cell receptor beta chains drawn from one sample of a study of shared clonotypes between healthy human individuals. Sequencing was performed with immunoSEQ multiplex PCR; in TCRdb, only in-frame clones are kept and a portion is missing. The sample shows roughly 760,000 clones, 74% of them seen only once. The material sequenced was memory CD4+ T cells sorted from blood. Receptors originate from a woman aged 25 to 39 in good health. Each CDR3 is given with its conserved first and last residue. Fields, in order: clone size, V gene, J gene, CDR3 length, D gene, CDR3 DNA, CDR3 protein. The D gene is left open where the match is weak. A clone size is listed for some rows: how often the clone was seen (once, few, many), or a class if it is expanded.

-	TRBV21-1	TRBJ1-4	17	-	TGTGCCAGCAGCAAAGCGGGAGTTATTGCAACTAATGAAAAACTGTTTTTT	CASSKAGVIATNEKLFF
-	TRBV7-2	TRBJ2-3	14	-	TGTGCCAGCAGCGTCGGTATGACCCCAGATACGCAGTATTTT	CASSVGMTPDTQYF
many	TRBV5-1	TRBJ2-7	15	TRBD2	TGCGCCAGCAGCTTGAGGACGGGAGGGAGTAACGAGCAGTACTTC	CASSLRTGGSNEQYF
-	TRBV2	TRBJ2-1	12	-	TGTGCCAGCAGTGATCCTAGGACTGAGCAGTTCTTC	CASSDPRTEQFF
-	TRBV9	TRBJ1-2	15	-	TGTGCCAGCAGCGAGAGCCCACAGTCTAACTATGGCTACACCTTC	CASSESPQSNYGYTF
-	TRBV7-3	TRBJ1-1	14	TRBD1	TGTGCCAGCAGCCGAGGGACAGGGAGAACTGAAGCTTTCTTT	CASSRGTGRTEAFF
-	TRBV2	TRBJ2-5	13	-	TGTGCCAGCAGTGTATCCGAAGGGGGGACCCAGTACTTC	CASSVSEGGTQYF
-	TRBV5-1	TRBJ2-1	14	-	TGCGCCAGCAGCTTCGGGACTGGCAACAATGAGCAGTTCTTC	CASSFGTGNNEQFF
-	TRBV14	TRBJ2-7	16	-	TGTGCCAGCAGCCCGCGCTACCCCCCTACTAAACGCGAGCAGTACTTC	CASSPRYPPTKREQYF
-	TRBV5-4	TRBJ2-1	14	-	TGTGCCAGCAGCTTGGCGACTACCTACAATGAGCAGTTCTTC	CASSLATTYNEQFF